This TCR beta chain was identified in a study of cytomegalovirus exposure and HLA in healthy donors. Study overall: Earlier results showed approximately 120 million unique TCR beta sequences derived from roughly 180 million T cells.

This clone occurred once. PCR involved 60 Vbeta and 13 Jbeta primers. Authors' analysis steps: Unique TCR beta chains numbered approximately 80 million in a later analysis, with around 10 million shared. Clones were read by immunoSEQ multiplex PCR, and TCRdb kept only the in-frame ones, dropping some. The V and J calls and clone size were taken over from that table, and D and trimming were inferred from the DNA. The sample contains roughly 160,000 clones, around 88% of which appear only once. The CDR3 has 16 residues. With V trimmed by 4 bases and J by 7 bases, 11 bases remained unmatched. Germline assignment: CDR1 SGHRS and CDR2 YFSETQ.

The chain uses TRBV5-1 and TRBJ2-7; 13 bases are shared with TRBD2. The sequence was obtained from a woman aged 25 to 39 in good health and CMV-seronegative. Sequencing was done on a sample of PBMCs. In DNA, the CDR3 is TGCGCCAGCAGCCCAGCTGGGACTAGCGGGGCGGGGGAGCAGTACTTC. Residues: CASSPAGTSGAGEQYF.